The 21 T cell receptor beta chains below come from one sample, sequenced in a study of T cells in Graves' hyperthyroidism and ophthalmopathy. The TCR beta CDR3 regions underwent amplification using RNA transcripts as the source. RT-PCR in the first round (using the HTBI primer set) targeted the TCR CDR3. TCRdb fed the multiplex PCR reads into MiXCR, producing one record per CDR3 protein. The sample gives approximately 640,000 distinct CDR3 sequences, around 15% of which show up once; approximately 3.9% is in the top ten. Material: blood. The origin of the receptors is a woman under 40 with Graves' hyperthyroidism.

This clonotype was observed at least ten times. An end of the junction does not agree with germline; a read error may underlie this. The J gene is TRBJ2-7, the V gene TRBV2; 7 bases are shared with TRBD1. This CDR3 contains 16 residues. CDR1 and CDR2 (germline): SNHLY, FYNNEI. CDR3 sequence reads: CASSEAVGDSGEEQHF. For the CDR3, the DNA is TGTGCCAGCAGTGAAGCGGTAGGGGACAGCGGTGAGGAGCAGCACTTC.

V is TRBV2 and J is TRBJ2-5, with TRBD2 matching over 13 bases. After removal of 7 bases from V and 2 bases from J, the junction contained 4 bases not matched to a gene. CDR3 length equals 15 residues. The germline V gene encodes CDR1 SNHLY and CDR2 FYNNEI. CDR3 nucleotides: TGTGCCAGCACTCGGACTAGCGGGGGTCAAGAGACCCAGTACTTC. It translates to CASTRTSGGQETQYF.

This clonotype was observed at least ten times. In DNA form, the CDR3 reads TGTGCCAGCAGCCCTAGACTAGCGGCCGGGATGCACAATGAGCAGTTCTTC. Encoded protein: CASSPRLAAGMHNEQFF. The chain carries TRBV5-5 and TRBJ2-1; 9 bases match TRBD2. There are 17 residues in the CDR3. CDR1 SGHKS and CDR2 YYEKEE come from the germline V gene (reference sequence). V gave up 4 bases and J gave up 5 bases; unmatched junction bases: 13.

This clonotype has at least ten counts. The V gene is TRBV18, the J gene TRBJ2-4; 7 bases are shared with TRBD2. The CDR3 contains 15 residues. The germline V gene has CDR1 KGHSH and CDR2 LQKENI. The junction had 6 bases not matched to a gene; V was cut back by 1 base and J by 6 bases. The CDR3 loop reads CASSPRSSGANIQYF. The CDR3 nucleotides are TGTGCCAGCTCACCACGGTCTAGCGGAGCAAACATTCAGTACTTC.

This clonotype was counted many times. The gene calls are TRBV27 and TRBJ2-3, with 9 nucleotides matching TRBD2. CDR3 size: 15 residues. Germline CDR1 is MNHEY and CDR2 is SMNVEV (reference sequence). Trimming at V came to 6 bases and at J to 3 bases, leaving 7 bases not matched to a gene. CDR3 amino acids: CASSVSGRGTDTQYF. CDR3 bases: TGTGCCAGCAGCGTTAGCGGGAGAGGGACAGATACGCAGTATTTT.

This clonotype was recorded a few times. The CDR3 region is CASSQDGSVSGTDTQYF. CDR3 DNA: TGCGCCAGCAGCCAAGATGGATCTGTTAGCGGGACAGATACGCAGTATTTT. The V call is TRBV4-1, the J call TRBJ2-3; 7 bases line up with TRBD2. Germline V gene data show CDR1 as MGHRA and CDR2 as YSYEKL. The CDR3 totals 17 residues. Trimming removed 0 bases from V and 3 bases from J; junction bases left unmatched: 9.

This clonotype was seen at least ten times. This chain links TRBV12-3 or TRBV12-4 with TRBJ2-2; D might be TRBD1 (6 bases). Trimming cost V 4 bases and J 6 bases, with 12 bases left between them. This CDR3 has 14 amino acids. The CDR3 DNA follows: TGTGCCAGCAGTTACCTGAACAGGGCCGGGGAGCTGTTTTTT. It yields the protein CASSYLNRAGELFF.

The rearrangement links TRBV19 to TRBJ1-5; D gene ambiguous. The V end was cut by 3 bases, the J end by 4 bases, with 19 bases between. The CDR3 is made up of 17 amino acids. Looked up from germline, CDR1 is LNHDA and CDR2 is SQIVND (reference sequence). CDR3 in DNA: TGTGCCAGTAGTATCCCACCCTACAGTAAAAGTAATCAGCCCCAGCATTTT. Amino acids: CASSIPPYSKSNQPQHF.

V is TRBV5-4 and J is TRBJ2-1; maybe TRBD2 (6 bases). The V and J ends lost 7 bases and 9 bases respectively, with 20 bases between them. Germline assignment: CDR1 SGHNT and CDR2 YYREEE (reference sequence). The CDR3 extends over 14 amino acids. In DNA form, the CDR3 reads TGTGCCAGCCGCCGGGCGGGAATTAACGGTGAGCAGTTCTTC. As protein: CASRRAGINGEQFF. Full variable domain (rest looked up from reference TRBV5-4 and TRBJ2-1): ETGVTQSPTHLIKTRGQQVTLRCSSQSGHNTVSWYQQALGQGPQFIFQYYREEENGRGNFPPRFSGLQFPNYSSELNVNALELDDSALYLCASRRAGINGEQFFGPGTRLTVL.

This clonotype was observed at least ten times. This chain links TRBV30 with TRBJ1-3; no definite D call. V dropped 0 bases and J dropped 8 bases, with 8 bases sitting between them. Germline loops: CDR1 GTSNPN, CDR2 SVGIG (reference sequence). The CDR3 consists of 12 residues. The CDR3 sequence is CAWSVGPYTIYF. The CDR3 region has the DNA TGTGCCTGGAGTGTCGGCCCATACACCATATATTTT.

The table lists this clonotype with a few counts. The chain carries TRBV4-1 and TRBJ1-1; D is unclear. The V and J ends lost 6 bases and 4 bases respectively, with 9 bases between them. The germline CDR1 and CDR2 sequences are MGHRA and YSYEKL. The CDR3 contains 12 residues. The CDR3 nucleotides read TGCGCCAGCAGTTTCATTCTCACTGAAGCTTTCTTT. Translating it yields CASSFILTEAFF.

This clonotype has ten or more counts. J is TRBJ2-3 and V is TRBV28; D is ambiguous. V was clipped by 2 bases and J by 2 bases, with 17 bases between them. This CDR3 contains 17 residues. Germline-derived CDR1 and CDR2 are MDHEN and SYDVKM. CDR3 protein: CASSLLPSLPSTDTQYF. DNA for the CDR3: TGTGCCAGCAGTTTACTGCCGTCACTACCCTCCACAGATACGCAGTATTTT.

This clonotype was found many times. This chain links TRBV28 with TRBJ2-7; the D gene is possibly TRBD2 (5 bases). Trimming removed 4 bases from V and 0 bases from J, with 10 bases in between. The CDR3 is 14 residues long. CDR1 and CDR2 from the germline V gene are MDHEN and SYDVKM. In DNA form, the CDR3 reads TGTGCCAGCAGTTCCCGGGATTTCTCCTACGAGCAGTACTTC. Residues: CASSSRDFSYEQYF.

This clonotype has just a few counts. V and J are TRBV27 and TRBJ2-7; D perhaps matches TRBD2 (6 bases). V lost 7 bases, J lost 0 bases, and 13 bases lay in between. There are 14 residues in the CDR3. In germline, CDR1 is MNHEY, CDR2 SMNVEV (reference sequence). CDR3 DNA sequence: TGTGCCAGCACCTGGGGGACTGGCTCCTACGAGCAGTACTTC. It translates to CASTWGTGSYEQYF.

This chain connects TRBV19 to TRBJ2-5; D is unresolved. V was clipped by 7 bases and J by 4 bases, with 7 bases between them. CDR3 length: 11 residues. The germline CDR1 and CDR2 sequences are LNHDA and SQIVND (reference sequence). CDR3 region: CASTFGETQYF. The CDR3 DNA sequence: TGTGCCAGTACCTTCGGAGAGACCCAGTACTTC.

This chain links TRBV5-1 with TRBJ2-7; D is possibly TRBD1 or TRBD2 (5 bases each). The CDR3 is 14 amino acids. V was shortened by 4 bases and J by 2 bases, with 13 bases between the two germline ends. The germline V gene has CDR1 SGHRS and CDR2 YFSETQ. The CDR3 is CASSQGTVTYEQYF. The CDR3 DNA follows: TGCGCCAGCAGCCAAGGGACGGTTACCTACGAGCAGTACTTC.

This clonotype was seen at least ten times. This chain uses TRBV11-2 with TRBJ2-4, with 12 bases fitting TRBD2. Germline V gene lookup returns CDR1 SGHAT and CDR2 FQNNGV. The CDR3 has 15 residues. V was clipped by 4 bases and J by 8 bases; unmatched bases: 6. DNA of the CDR3: TGTGCCAGCAGCTCGAGGACTAGCGGGAAGGACATTCAGTACTTC. Protein: CASSSRTSGKDIQYF.

This clonotype was detected ten times or more. The chain joins TRBV24-1 to TRBJ2-2; TRBD2 aligns across 12 bases. Trimming cost V 1 base and J 5 bases; bases outside gene matches: 4. CDR1 is KGHDR and CDR2 is SFDVKD in the germline V gene. The CDR3 contains 17 residues. The CDR3, as DNA: TGTGCCACCAGTGATTTCGGTGGGACTAGCGGGACCGGGGAGCTGTTTTTT. Translating gives CATSDFGGTSGTGELFF.

This clonotype was recorded at least ten times. The chain links TRBV10-3 to TRBJ2-5; weak D call: TRBD1 (6 bases). This CDR3 has 12 amino acids. Germline V CDR1 and CDR2: ENHRY, SYGVKD. Trimming removed 8 bases at V and 5 bases at J, with 12 bases between. The CDR3 spells CAIGQGSETQYF. Here the CDR3 DNA reads TGTGCCATCGGCCAGGGGTCGGAGACCCAGTACTTC.

This clonotype was detected a few times. This chain uses TRBV19 with TRBJ2-7; weak D call: TRBD1 (6 bases). The CDR3 totals 13 residues. The ends were cut back, 6 bases at V and 5 bases at J, with 14 bases in the middle. Germline CDR1 LNHDA, CDR2 SQIVND (reference sequence). CDR3 protein: CASSTRGFDEQYF. The CDR3 DNA reads TGTGCCAGTAGCACCAGGGGTTTCGACGAGCAGTACTTC.

The V gene is TRBV20-1, the J gene TRBJ1-2, with 7 positions matching TRBD1. Trimming cost V 2 bases and J 4 bases; bases outside gene matches: 7. The CDR3 loop spans 14 amino acids. Germline V lookup: CDR1 DFQATT, CDR2 SNEGSKA (reference sequence). CDR3 nucleotide sequence: TGCAGTGCTAGAATCGGAGGGGGCTCCTATGGCTACACCTTC. Its translation: CSARIGGGSYGYTF.